The entry that follows covers one T cell receptor beta chain sequence. At least ten counts were recorded for this clonotype. Which antigen it targets is not known. Within one base of it there is no much larger clone, and no base qualities were kept. Stable Graves' hyperthyroidism was defined as no progression to ophthalmopathy during 18 months of follow-up. Hyperthyroidism patients were aged 18 to 65 years and newly diagnosed, with disease duration of less than 2 months. Patients with uncontrolled infections, other autoimmune diseases, pregnancy or lactation were excluded. Diagnoses relied on clinical symptoms, serum thyroxine and TRAb, thyroid ultrasound and orbital computed tomography. PBMCs were separated from over 9 ml of fresh peripheral blood using Ficoll-Paque density gradient centrifugation. Trizol reagent was used to extract total RNA, and RNA quality was then checked on an Agilent 2100 Bioanalyzer.

The CDR3 sequence holds 13 residues, the cysteine and phenylalanine included. Only CDR3 DNA remains: 39 bases, in frame from the first base. V and J are truncated by 5 bases and 7 bases respectively, leaving an intervening sequence of 15 bases. The TCR beta CDR3 regions were amplified from the RNA transcripts. The TCR CDR3 was subjected to a first round of RT-PCR using the HTBI primer set and the Qiagen OneStep RT-PCR kit. The libraries were constructed in a second round of multiplex PCR and then size-selected and purified. Libraries were sequenced paired-end with 100 bp reads on an Illumina HiSeq2000. The study's processing was this. SOAPnuke was used to process the raw data, removing reads that contained adapters or uncalled bases, had a mean Phred below 15, or lacked an exact match to the constant primer or identifier. COPE v1.2.5 was used to merge high-quality paired reads, and clonotypes were defined as unique nucleotide sequences. MiTCR v1.1 was used to align the clonotypes against IMGT TRBV, TRBD and TRBJ reference segments. The analysis was restricted to V-J combinations with a frequency above 0.0001, which together covered 99.2% of the repertoires. The TCS score was defined as the ratio of F50 (clonal expansion) to E x V (chaos), calculated using BLOSUM62-based TCRdist between CDR3 peptides within each V-J. Welch's t-statistics and random forest reduced fewer than 600 V-J features to 13, which were used in a naive Bayes classifier (R e1071). Clones were called with MiXCR by TCRdb after fastp trimmed the public reads at Q25, and only in-frame beta chains were retained. Every CDR3 protein is listed once, alongside the most common genes and DNA of its rows. The V and J calls were not made by the authors but by TCRdb's processing. For this sample there are around 450,000 distinct CDR3 sequences; approximately 15% appear just once. Less than 6.5% of the sample rests with the top ten.

These data are taken from a study of T cells in Graves' hyperthyroidism and ophthalmopathy (dated by TCRdb to 2018 to 2020). Notes on the research overall: Peripheral blood was sampled at the time of initial diagnosis, prior to any treatment. Whether ophthalmopathy could be predicted prospectively was tested in an independent validation cohort made up of under 20 hyperthyroidism patients plus 17 patients who later progressed to ophthalmopathy. TCR Vbeta CDR3 sequencing of 130 to 150 peripheral blood samples (43 ophthalmopathy, roughly 72 hyperthyroidism and around 17 progressor patients) is reported in the paper. For training and testing, the 110 or so patients in the discovery cohort were randomly divided in a 7:3 ratio. Once sampling was done, hyperthyroidism patients were given methimazole at a starting dose of 30 mg daily, whereas ophthalmopathy patients were given high-dose intravenous methylprednisolone. To identify distinguishing TCR V-J signatures, a discovery cohort of about 95 patients was used, comprising approximately 40 with Graves' ophthalmopathy and approximately 57 with stable Graves' hyperthyroidism. In several Graves' hyperthyroidism patients, the study also compared T-cell repertoires from thyroid tissue with T-cell repertoires from blood. General findings and caveats noted by the study authors: Sample size was not statistically predetermined, and blinding of investigators to group allocation was not performed. In cross-validation, a model built on a 13 V-J signature told ophthalmopathy apart from stable hyperthyroidism with approximately 91% sensitivity and about 81% specificity, and in testing the same model reached 80%/75%. In validation, the model predicted progression to ophthalmopathy a median of around 6.5 months before onset, with over 55% sensitivity and almost 75% specificity. Blood samples also contained most of the expanded thyroid clonotypes (frequency above 0.001), which suggests that blood repertoires may reflect thyroid immune responses.

This chain joins TRBV12-3 or TRBV12-4 to TRBJ2-7, and possibly TRBD1, on 6 matching bases. The sample comprised blood. The TCR was taken from a woman under 30 with Graves' hyperthyroidism. The CDR3 reads CASSPVIGGEQYF. The DNA sequence is as follows: TGTGCCAGCAGTCCAGTCATAGGGGGAGAGCAGTACTTC.